The rows below give T cell receptor beta chains drawn from one sample of a study of naive and memory T cell subsets. Using its own MiXCR run on the UMI-ligation and nested PCR reads, TCRdb lists one record per CDR3 protein. The data show around 130,000 distinct CDR3 sequences, about 36% seen once. The sample consisted of central memory CD4+ T cells from blood. Receptor source: a human donor in good health. The CDR3 runs from the conserved cysteine through the conserved F or W. A D gene is named only where the DNA matches it firmly. Rows give clone size only sometimes, using once, few, many, or a class for an expanded clone.

TRBJ1-1	TRBV3-1	NA	few	TGTGCCAGCAGTCACTACGGGGGCGCAAGGAACACTGAAGCTTTCTTT	CASSHYGGARNTEAFF
TRBJ2-5	TRBV28	NA	NA	TGTGCCAGCAGGCATGGGACACTCCAAGAGACCCAGTACTTC	CASRHGTLQETQYF
TRBJ2-3	TRBV7-2	TRBD2	NA	TGTGCCAGCAGCTCGCCTCAGGAAGCGGGGGAAACAGATACGCAGTATTTT	CASSSPQEAGETDTQYF
TRBJ1-1	TRBV6-6	NA	NA	TGTGCCAGCAGTTACTCAGGGGCCAACACTGAAGCTTTCTTT	CASSYSGANTEAFF
TRBJ1-5	TRBV12-3/TRBV12-4	NA	many	TGTGCCAGCAGTCCTAGAGGCAGCCTCAGCGGCAATCAGCCCCAGCATTTT	CASSPRGSLSGNQPQHF
TRBJ1-1	TRBV6-4	NA	once	TGTGCCAGCAGGCCACAGGGAAGGGTATGCTGGGACACTGAAGCTTTCTTT	CASRPQGRVCWDTEAFF
TRBJ2-1	TRBV29-1	NA	few	TGCAGCTCCGCGGAGGGAGTCTACAATGAGCAGTTCTTC	CSSAEGVYNEQFF
TRBJ2-1	TRBV28	TRBD2	many	TGTGCCAGCAGAGTGATTAGCGGGAGGGCCTACAATGAGCAGTTCTTC	CASRVISGRAYNEQFF
TRBJ2-7	TRBV28	NA	few	TGTGCCAGCAGGGTACACGGACAGAGGAGCTACGAGCAGTACTTC	CASRVHGQRSYEQYF
TRBJ2-5	TRBV27	NA	few	TGTGCCAGCAAGGGGGACCAAGAGACCCAGTACTTC	CASKGDQETQYF
TRBJ2-7	TRBV5-4	TRBD1	few	TGTGCCAGCAGCCCTAGGACAGGGACAAAGTCCTACGAGCAGTACTTC	CASSPRTGTKSYEQYF
TRBJ1-1	TRBV15	NA	NA	TGTGCCACCAGGCTTGGAAGAGGGACCACTGAAGCTTTCTTT	CATRLGRGTTEAFF
TRBJ2-5	TRBV28	TRBD1	few	TGTGCCAGCAGTGCCCCCCGGGACAGGGGGCAAGAGACCCAGTACTTC	CASSAPRDRGQETQYF
TRBJ2-7	TRBV20-1	TRBD1	NA	TGCAGTGCCAGTCCCGGGACAGGGATCGACGAGCAGTACTTC	CSASPGTGIDEQYF
TRBJ1-2	TRBV12-5	TRBD1	NA	TGTGCTAGTGGTTTGCGTTTGGGACAGAGTTATGGCTACACCTTC	CASGLRLGQSYGYTF
TRBJ2-2	TRBV3-1	NA	few	TGTGCCAGCAGCCAAGCAATCGGGGAGCTGTTTTTT	CASSQAIGELFF
TRBJ1-3	TRBV29-1	TRBD1	NA	TGCAGCGTTAAAGCCGGGACAGGGGATGGAAACACCATATATTTT	CSVKAGTGDGNTIYF
TRBJ2-7	TRBV11-2	TRBD1	NA	TGTGCCAGCAGCTTAGTCCGGACAGGGAGGTCCTACGAGCAGTACTTC	CASSLVRTGRSYEQYF
TRBJ2-5	TRBV12-3/TRBV12-4	NA	NA	TGTGCCAGCAGGTGGGACTCTCAAGGGGAGACCCAGTACTTC	CASRWDSQGETQYF
TRBJ2-1	TRBV12-3/TRBV12-4	TRBD1	NA	TGTGCCAGCAGTTTCTCAGGACAGGGGCGAGATGAGCAGTTCTTC	CASSFSGQGRDEQFF
TRBJ2-7	TRBV6-6	TRBD1	few	TGTGCCAGCAGCTCAGCGACAGGGTGGATCTACGAGCAGTACTTC	CASSSATGWIYEQYF
TRBJ2-7	TRBV7-6	TRBD1	NA	TGTGCCAGCAGCTTAAACAGGGGGCGCGGGAACGAGCAGTACTTC	CASSLNRGRGNEQYF
TRBJ1-1	TRBV6-5	NA	NA	TGTGCCAGCAGTTACTCTTCGGGCTATGAAGCTTTCTTT	CASSYSSGYEAFF
TRBJ2-4	TRBV7-2	NA	NA	TGTGCCAGCAGCTTAGAAGGGAGTCTCAAAAACATTCAGTACTTC	CASSLEGSLKNIQYF
TRBJ2-5	TRBV7-3	TRBD1	NA	TGTGCCAGCGGCCAGGGGGACGGAAAGACCCAGTACTTC	CASGQGDGKTQYF
TRBJ2-2	TRBV4-3	TRBD1	NA	TGCGCCAGCAGCCAATCCTTTTACGGGACAGGAAACACCGGGGAGCTGTTTTTT	CASSQSFYGTGNTGELFF
TRBJ1-3	TRBV29-1	NA	many	TGCAGCGTAGAGGGGACCGACTCTGGAAACACCATATATTTT	CSVEGTDSGNTIYF
TRBJ2-1	TRBV7-9	TRBD1	NA	TGTGCCAGCAGCCGGAGACAGGGCAATGAGCAGTTCTTC	CASSRRQGNEQFF
TRBJ2-4	TRBV12-3/TRBV12-4	TRBD1	once	TGTGCCAGCAGTTTCCGGACAGGGAGAAACGGCATTCAGTACTTC	CASSFRTGRNGIQYF